This is a list of T cell receptor beta chains from one sample in a study of blood T cell repertoires in COVID-19. TCRdb's copy holds only in-frame clones and misses some; the assay was immunoSEQ multiplex PCR. The table has about 59,000 clones, over 70% seen once. Sample: peripheral blood. The receptors were sampled from a woman aged 50 to 60 with active or convalescent COVID-19. Both conserved end residues are part of each CDR3. A D gene is named only where the DNA matches it firmly. Size values are once, few and many counts, or a class for expanded clones, and some rows have none.

NA	TRBJ1-6	TRBD1	TRBV6-5	13	CASSGTGDSPLHF	TGTGCCAGCTCCGGGACAGGGGATTCACCCCTCCACTTT
once	TRBJ2-3	TRBD2	TRBV5-4	15	CASSILAGSTDTQYF	TGTGCCAGCAGCATACTAGCGGGGAGCACAGATACGCAGTATTTT
NA	TRBJ1-5	NA	TRBV30	15	CAWSDGTTSNQPQHF	TGTGCCTGGAGTGATGGGACTACGAGCAATCAGCCCCAGCATTTT
once	TRBJ2-1	NA	TRBV24-1	11	CATSDSREQFF	TGTGCCACCAGTGATTCCCGGGAGCAGTTCTTC
NA	TRBJ2-1	TRBD1	TRBV19	16	CASTHSGTGANNEQFF	TGTGCCAGTACCCACTCAGGGACAGGGGCCAACAATGAGCAGTTCTTC
NA	TRBJ2-3	TRBD2	TRBV6-6	16	CASSYDGRAFADTQYF	TGTGCCAGCAGTTACGACGGGAGGGCCTTCGCAGATACGCAGTATTTT
NA	TRBJ1-3	NA	TRBV15	15	CATSTPGVYGNTIYF	TGTGCCACCAGCACGCCAGGGGTATATGGAAACACCATATATTTT
once	TRBJ2-7	TRBD1	TRBV11-3	15	CASSRTGAPTYEQYF	TGTGCCAGCAGCAGAACAGGGGCGCCTACCTACGAGCAGTACTTC
NA	TRBJ2-1	NA	TRBV15	14	CATSSYLTYNEQFF	TGTGCCACCAGCAGTTACCTAACCTACAATGAGCAGTTCTTC
NA	TRBJ1-3	NA	TRBV7-2	18	CASSLSLAGSIIGNTIYF	TGTGCCAGCAGCTTATCCCTGGCAGGGTCTATTATCGGAAACACCATATATTTT
NA	TRBJ2-2	TRBD1	TRBV27	14	CATRQGANTGELFF	TGTGCCACCAGACAGGGGGCGAACACCGGGGAGCTGTTTTTT
NA	TRBJ2-1	TRBD2	TRBV7-9	19	CASSLATASGRAWYNEQFF	TGTGCCAGCAGCTTAGCAACGGCTAGCGGGAGGGCCTGGTACAATGAGCAGTTCTTC
few	TRBJ2-1	TRBD1	TRBV7-8	15	CASSLATGAHNEQFF	TGTGCCAGCAGCCTAGCGACAGGGGCCCACAATGAGCAGTTCTTC
NA	TRBJ2-5	TRBD2	TRBV5-1	15	CASSWGTGGQETQYF	TGCGCCAGCAGCTGGGGGACCGGGGGGCAAGAGACCCAGTACTTC
NA	TRBJ2-5	NA	TRBV18	14	CASSPGGFEETQYF	TGTGCCAGCTCACCAGGAGGGTTCGAGGAGACCCAGTACTTC
NA	TRBJ1-1	NA	TRBV19	13	CASSHMMNTEAFF	TGTGCCAGTAGTCACATGATGAACACTGAAGCTTTCTTT
NA	TRBJ1-1	NA	TRBV5-6	16	CASSLRVGYGNTEAFF	TGTGCCAGCAGCTTGCGTGTCGGGTATGGGAACACTGAAGCTTTCTTT
NA	TRBJ2-7	TRBD1	TRBV7-2	14	CASSFDRASYEQYF	TGTGCCAGCAGCTTCGACAGGGCATCCTACGAGCAGTACTTC
NA	TRBJ1-1	NA	TRBV6-6	13	CASSYQSGTEAFF	TGTGCCAGCAGTTACCAATCCGGGACTGAAGCTTTCTTT
NA	TRBJ2-7	NA	TRBV7-6	15	CASSLNRDSSYEQYF	TGTGCCAGCAGCCTGAACCGGGACTCCTCCTACGAGCAGTACTTC
NA	TRBJ2-4	NA	TRBV21-1	20	CASSKDVGTANTLAKNIQYF	TGTGCCAGCAGCAAAGACGTCGGGACAGCCAACACTCTCGCCAAAAACATTCAGTACTTC
NA	TRBJ2-1	NA	TRBV15	12	CATSRERDEQFF	TGTGCCACCAGCAGAGAGCGGGATGAGCAGTTCTTC
NA	TRBJ2-7	NA	TRBV5-4	16	CASSFRQSTANYEQYF	TGTGCCAGCAGCTTCCGGCAGTCCACAGCCAACTACGAGCAGTACTTC
NA	TRBJ2-3	TRBD1	TRBV7-6	17	CASSLVGQGAITDTQYF	TGTGCCAGCAGCTTAGTGGGACAGGGGGCAATCACAGATACGCAGTATTTT
NA	TRBJ1-1	TRBD1	TRBV19	13	CASTRDRGTEAFF	TGTGCCAGTACCAGGGACAGGGGGACTGAAGCTTTCTTT
NA	TRBJ2-2	NA	TRBV9	14	CASSARTASGELFF	TGTGCCAGCAGCGCCCGGACAGCCAGCGGGGAGCTGTTTTTT
many	TRBJ1-5	TRBD1	TRBV5-1	15	CASSLRTGADQPQHF	TGCGCCAGCAGCCTACGGACAGGGGCTGATCAGCCCCAGCATTTT
NA	TRBJ1-2	NA	TRBV2	14	CASSEGGQPYGYTF	TGTGCCAGCAGTGAAGGCGGCCAGCCCTATGGCTACACCTTC
NA	TRBJ2-3	TRBD2	TRBV2	14	CARLTSGNTDTQYF	TGTGCCAGGTTGACTAGCGGCAACACAGATACGCAGTATTTT
NA	TRBJ2-3	NA	TRBV5-6	11	CASSLGRPQYF	TGTGCCAGCAGCTTGGGGAGGCCGCAGTATTTT